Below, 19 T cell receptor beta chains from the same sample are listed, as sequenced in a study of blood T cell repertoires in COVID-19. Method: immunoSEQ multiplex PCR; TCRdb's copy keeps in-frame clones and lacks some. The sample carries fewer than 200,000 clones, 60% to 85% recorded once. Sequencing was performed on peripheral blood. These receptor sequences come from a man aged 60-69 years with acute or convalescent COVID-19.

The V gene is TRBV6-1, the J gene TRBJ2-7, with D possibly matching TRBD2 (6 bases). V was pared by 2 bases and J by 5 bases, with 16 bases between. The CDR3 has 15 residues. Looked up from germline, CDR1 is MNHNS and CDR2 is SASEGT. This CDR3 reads CASSETVEGVHEQYF. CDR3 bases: TGTGCCAGCAGTGAAACCGTGGAGGGCGTCCACGAGCAGTACTTC.

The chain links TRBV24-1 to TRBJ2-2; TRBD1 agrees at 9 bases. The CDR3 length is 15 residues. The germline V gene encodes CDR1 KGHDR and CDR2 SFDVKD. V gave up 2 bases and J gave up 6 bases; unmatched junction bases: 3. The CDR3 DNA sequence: TGTGCCACCAGTGATTCAACAGGGGGCTCCGGGGAGCTGTTTTTT. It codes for CATSDSTGGSGELFF.

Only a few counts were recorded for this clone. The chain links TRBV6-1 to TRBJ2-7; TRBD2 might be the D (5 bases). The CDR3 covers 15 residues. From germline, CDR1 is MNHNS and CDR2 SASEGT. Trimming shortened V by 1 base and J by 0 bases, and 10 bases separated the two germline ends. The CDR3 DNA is TGTGCCAGCAGTGAAGAGGGCACTAGCTCCTACGAGCAGTACTTC. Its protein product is CASSEEGTSSYEQYF.

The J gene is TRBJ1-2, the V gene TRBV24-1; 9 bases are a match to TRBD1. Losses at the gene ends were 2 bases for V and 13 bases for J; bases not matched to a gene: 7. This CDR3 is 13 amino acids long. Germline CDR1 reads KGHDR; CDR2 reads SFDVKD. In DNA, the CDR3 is TGTGCCACCAGTGATTCCCTCGGACAGGGGAGCACCTTC. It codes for CATSDSLGQGSTF.

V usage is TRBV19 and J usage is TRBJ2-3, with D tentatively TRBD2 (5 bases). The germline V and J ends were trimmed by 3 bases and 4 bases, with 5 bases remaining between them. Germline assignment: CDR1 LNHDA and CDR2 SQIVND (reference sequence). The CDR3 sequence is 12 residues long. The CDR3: CASSMGADTQYF. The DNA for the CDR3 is TGTGCCAGTAGTATGGGAGCAGATACGCAGTATTTT.

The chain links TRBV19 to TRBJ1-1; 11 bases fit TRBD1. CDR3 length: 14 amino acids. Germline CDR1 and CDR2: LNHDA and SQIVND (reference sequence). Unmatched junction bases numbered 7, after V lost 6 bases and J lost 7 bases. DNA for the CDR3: TGTGCCAGTAGCAGAGGACAGGGGGCAAGTGAAGCTTTCTTT. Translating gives CASSRGQGASEAFF.

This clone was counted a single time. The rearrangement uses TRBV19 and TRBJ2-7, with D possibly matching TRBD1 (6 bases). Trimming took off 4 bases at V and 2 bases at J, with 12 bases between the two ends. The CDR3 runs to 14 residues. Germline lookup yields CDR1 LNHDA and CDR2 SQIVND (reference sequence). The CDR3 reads CASSTLQGAYEQYF. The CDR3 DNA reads TGTGCCAGTAGTACCTTACAGGGAGCCTACGAGCAGTACTTC.

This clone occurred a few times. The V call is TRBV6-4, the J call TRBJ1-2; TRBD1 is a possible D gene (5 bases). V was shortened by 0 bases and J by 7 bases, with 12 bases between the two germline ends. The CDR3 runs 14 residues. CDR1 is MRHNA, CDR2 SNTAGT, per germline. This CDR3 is CASSDSGRGGGYTF. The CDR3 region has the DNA TGTGCCAGCAGTGACTCGGGAAGGGGAGGTGGCTACACCTTC.

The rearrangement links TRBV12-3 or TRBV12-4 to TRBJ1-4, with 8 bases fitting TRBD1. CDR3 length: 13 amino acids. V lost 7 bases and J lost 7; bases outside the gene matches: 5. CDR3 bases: TGTGCCAGCAATCAGGGGGCGGCTGAAAAACTGTTTTTT. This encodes CASNQGAAEKLFF.

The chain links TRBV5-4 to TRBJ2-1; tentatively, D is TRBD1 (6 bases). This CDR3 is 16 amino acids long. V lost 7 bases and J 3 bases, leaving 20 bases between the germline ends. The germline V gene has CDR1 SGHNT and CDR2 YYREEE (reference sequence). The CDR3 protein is CASSQGLPGSYNEQFF. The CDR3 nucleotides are TGTGCCAGCTCTCAGGGGCTCCCGGGCAGCTACAATGAGCAGTTCTTC.

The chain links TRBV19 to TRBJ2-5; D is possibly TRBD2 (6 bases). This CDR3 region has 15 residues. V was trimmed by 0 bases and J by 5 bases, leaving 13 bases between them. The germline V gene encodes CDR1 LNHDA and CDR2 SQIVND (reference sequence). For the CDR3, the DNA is TGTGCCAGTAGTATAGACGCCGCGGGGTGGGAGACCCAGTACTTC. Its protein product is CASSIDAAGWETQYF. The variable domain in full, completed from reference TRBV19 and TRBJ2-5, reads DGGITQSPKYLFRKEGQNVTLSCEQNLNHDAMYWYRQDPGQGLRLIYYSQIVNDFQKGDIAEGYSVSREKKESFPLTVTSAQKNPTAFYLCASSIDAAGWETQYFGPGTRLLVL.

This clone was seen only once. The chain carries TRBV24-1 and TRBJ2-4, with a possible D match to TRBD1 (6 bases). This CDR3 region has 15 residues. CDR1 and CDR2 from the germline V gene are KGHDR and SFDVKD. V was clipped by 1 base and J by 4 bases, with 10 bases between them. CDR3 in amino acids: CATSDLQGGKNIQYF. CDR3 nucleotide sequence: TGTGCCACCAGTGATTTACAGGGCGGAAAAAACATTCAGTACTTC.

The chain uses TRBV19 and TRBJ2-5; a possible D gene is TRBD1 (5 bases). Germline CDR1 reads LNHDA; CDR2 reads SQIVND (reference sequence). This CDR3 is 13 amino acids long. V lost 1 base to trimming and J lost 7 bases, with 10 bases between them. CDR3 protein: CASSIGNQGTQYF. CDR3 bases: TGTGCCAGTAGTATAGGAAACCAGGGGACCCAGTACTTC.

The CDR3 DNA follows: TGTGCCAGCAGCTTAGTTCAGGGTGGGGACACTGAAGCTTTCTTT. This translates into CASSLVQGGDTEAFF. J is TRBJ1-1 and V is TRBV7-9; D may be TRBD1 (5 bases). Germline values: CDR1 SEHNR, CDR2 FQNEAQ (reference sequence). V lost 1 base and J 3 bases, leaving 12 bases between the germline ends. The CDR3 extends over 15 amino acids.

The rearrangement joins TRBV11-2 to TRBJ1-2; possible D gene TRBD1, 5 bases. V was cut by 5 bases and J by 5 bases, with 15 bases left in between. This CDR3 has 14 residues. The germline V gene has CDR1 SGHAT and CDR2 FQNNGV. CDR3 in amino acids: CASSTNAGRYGYTF. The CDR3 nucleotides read TGTGCCAGCAGCACGAATGCAGGGCGGTATGGCTACACCTTC.

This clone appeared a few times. As DNA, the CDR3 is TGCAGCGTTGAGTTCGGGTTCGCCGATACGCAGTATTTT. Protein sequence: CSVEFGFADTQYF. V and J are TRBV29-1 and TRBJ2-3; D is unresolved. Germline V gene lookup returns CDR1 SQVTM and CDR2 ANQGSEA. The CDR3 extends over 13 amino acids. Trimming removed 3 bases from V and 6 bases from J, with 13 bases in between.

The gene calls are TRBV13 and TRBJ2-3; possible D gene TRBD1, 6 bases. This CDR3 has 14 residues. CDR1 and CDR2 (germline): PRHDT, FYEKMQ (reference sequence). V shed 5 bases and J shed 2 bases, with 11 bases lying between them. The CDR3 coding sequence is TGTGCCAGCAGCCCCGGACAGAACACAGATACGCAGTATTTT. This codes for CASSPGQNTDTQYF.

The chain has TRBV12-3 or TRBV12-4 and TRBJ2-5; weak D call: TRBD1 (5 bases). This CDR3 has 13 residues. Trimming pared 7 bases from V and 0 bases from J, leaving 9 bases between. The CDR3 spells CASIDSNQETQYF. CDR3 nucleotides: TGTGCCAGCATTGACAGCAACCAAGAGACCCAGTACTTC.

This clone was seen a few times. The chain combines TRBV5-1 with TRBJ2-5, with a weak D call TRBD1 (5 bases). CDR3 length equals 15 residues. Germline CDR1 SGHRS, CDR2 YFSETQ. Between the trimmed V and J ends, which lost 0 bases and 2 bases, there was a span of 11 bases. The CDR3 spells CASSLGGSGQETQYF. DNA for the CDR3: TGCGCCAGCAGCTTGGGTGGGTCAGGGCAAGAGACCCAGTACTTC.